This TCR beta chain stems from a study of spatial heterogeneity in lung cancer. V was cut by 6 bases and J by 7 bases, with 14 bases left in between. The CDR3 has 13 amino acids. Per germline, CDR1 SGHTS and CDR2 YDEGEE. About this clonotype itself: Its antigen is currently unknown.

Study-wide results and limits: Expanded intratumoral alpha and beta TCR counts tracked tumor mutation counts.

TCRdb fed the 5' RACE reads into MiXCR, producing one record per CDR3 protein. This sample has about 27,000 distinct CDR3 sequences; under 8.5% occur once, and the top ten carry about 24%. Documented time point: sample taken at primary tumor resection. The specimen was lung tumor tissue, collected at surgery. This sequence joins TRBV5-8 and TRBJ1-5; D is possibly TRBD1 (6 bases). This receptor was identified in a male donor with early-stage non-small cell lung cancer. The CDR3, as DNA: TGTGCCAGCACCCCTTACCAGGGGCAGCCCCAGCATTTT. Translated, it gives CASTPYQGQPQHF.